This T cell receptor (beta chain) emerged from a study of beta chain features in type 1 diabetes. Findings of the study overall: All four CD4+ subsets from Type 1 diabetes patients carried moderately but significantly shorter TCRB CDR3s. Patients with type 1 diabetes showed fewer VDJ junction insertions and more deletions.

Expressed TCRB transcripts were sequenced, since all the RNA that had been isolated was reverse transcribed. Clones were sequenced by immunoSEQ multiplex PCR, and TCRdb holds only the in-frame ones, with some missing. In the table there are more than 300,000 clones, around 9.3% of which are singletons. Concerning this clone: What it binds is not known.

The sample comprised central memory CD4+ T cells from blood. The clonotype originates from a man aged 25-40 years with type 1 diabetes.

The CDR3, as DNA: TGTGCCAGCAGAGCCGAAATAGGTTGGAACACTGAAGCTTTCTTT. Translating gives CASRAEIGWNTEAFF. V is TRBV6-1 and J is TRBJ1-1; D is uncertain. The CDR3 runs 15 residues. V was shortened by 6 bases and J by 1 base, with 15 bases between the two germline ends. Germline CDR1 reads MNHNS; CDR2 reads SASEGT.